The 24 T cell receptor beta chains presented below share a single source sample, sequenced in a study of cytomegalovirus exposure and HLA in healthy donors. Method: immunoSEQ multiplex PCR; TCRdb's copy keeps in-frame clones and lacks some. The table lists 35,000 to 50,000 clones, more than 85% of them singletons. The sequenced sample consisted of PBMCs. The receptors stem from a man between 18 and 29 years old in good health and CMV-seronegative.

The chain uses TRBV4-1 and TRBJ2-5; 11 nucleotides match TRBD2. Trimming cost V 4 bases and J 5 bases; bases outside gene matches: 12. CDR1 and CDR2 (germline): MGHRA, YSYEKL. The CDR3 is 17 amino acids. CDR3 sequence reads: CASSPQDSGRAQETQYF. The DNA of the CDR3 is TGCGCCAGCAGCCCGCAAGATAGCGGGAGGGCCCAGGAGACCCAGTACTTC.

CDR3 nucleotide sequence: TGTGCCAGCAGCCTCGGACTCTACACAGATACGCAGTATTTT. Its translation: CASSLGLYTDTQYF. The chain links TRBV6-1 to TRBJ2-3, with a tentative D call TRBD2 (5 bases). V lost 6 bases and J lost 2, with 12 bases in between. Per the germline V gene, CDR1 is MNHNS and CDR2 is SASEGT. The CDR3 has 14 amino acids.

The chain's CDR3 is CASSLAAGKAYEQYF. The CDR3 region has the DNA TGTGCCAGCAGCTTGGCAGCGGGGAAAGCCTACGAGCAGTACTTC. The chain couples TRBV5-4 to TRBJ2-7, with 7 positions matching TRBD2. Germline V CDR1 and CDR2: SGHNT, YYREEE (reference sequence). The trim removed 0 bases at V and 2 bases at J, leaving 5 bases unmatched. The CDR3 is made up of 15 amino acids.

J is TRBJ1-2 and V is TRBV10-3; perhaps TRBD1 as D (6 bases). The CDR3 spans 16 residues. Germline loops: CDR1 ENHRY, CDR2 SYGVKD. Trimming cost V 2 bases and J 0 bases, with 13 bases left between them. CDR3 in DNA: TGTGCCATCAGTGAGATGGGACACAACCCTAACTATGGCTACACCTTC. Translating gives CAISEMGHNPNYGYTF.

The chain carries TRBV5-1 and TRBJ2-1; 8 positions agree with TRBD2. Germline V CDR1 and CDR2: SGHRS, YFSETQ. V lost 0 bases, J lost 4 bases, and 6 bases stayed unmatched. The CDR3 spans 16 residues. The CDR3 loop reads CASSLGPGGPYNEQFF. In DNA, the CDR3 is TGCGCCAGCAGCTTGGGGCCGGGGGGGCCATACAATGAGCAGTTCTTC.

CDR3 sequence: CATSSNSGQGSPLHF. The CDR3 DNA reads TGTGCCACCAGCAGTAATTCGGGACAGGGTTCACCCCTCCACTTT. The rearrangement uses TRBV15 and TRBJ1-6, with 9 bases lining up with TRBD1. The CDR3 extends over 15 amino acids. Germline trimming cut 3 bases from V and 9 bases from J; bases unmatched to any gene: 6. Germline loops: CDR1 LNHNV, CDR2 YYDKDF (reference sequence).

The CDR3 reads CASGLVTGTSGLLAKNIQYF. CDR3 nucleotide sequence: TGTGCTAGTGGTTTGGTAACCGGGACTAGCGGTTTGCTAGCCAAAAACATTCAGTACTTC. The V call is TRBV12-5, the J call TRBJ2-4; 11 positions agree with TRBD2. Germline values: CDR1 LGHNT, CDR2 FRNRAP. The CDR3 is made up of 20 amino acids. V shed 0 bases and J 0 bases; nucleotides not matched to a gene: 10.

V gene TRBV7-2 combines with J gene TRBJ2-1, with TRBD1 identical over 7 bases. The CDR3 is made up of 13 amino acids. Germline CDR1 is SGHTA and CDR2 is FQGNSA. The V segment lost 0 bases and the J segment 15 bases; nucleotides outside the gene matches: 8. The CDR3 loop is CASSLADRELMFF. DNA for the CDR3: TGTGCCAGCAGCTTAGCAGACAGGGAATTGATGTTCTTC.

The chain couples TRBV19 to TRBJ1-2; 7 nucleotides line up with TRBD1. Germline V gene sequence: CDR1 LNHDA, CDR2 SQIVND (reference sequence). Losses at the gene ends were 5 bases for V and 2 bases for J; bases not matched to a gene: 2. This CDR3 contains 13 residues. The CDR3 sequence is CASSADRNYGYTF. The DNA for the CDR3 is TGTGCCAGTAGTGCGGACAGGAACTATGGCTACACCTTC.

This rearrangement joins TRBV5-6 to TRBJ1-2; weak D call: TRBD1 (5 bases). The CDR3 loop spans 13 amino acids. The V gene lost 5 bases and the J gene lost 8 bases, with 16 bases spanning the gap. CDR1 is SGHDT, CDR2 YYEEEE, per germline. CDR3 DNA sequence: TGTGCCAGCAGTACAACAGGCGTAGTGGGCTACACCTTC. As protein: CASSTTGVVGYTF.

The CDR3 here is CASSQAREQYF. CDR3 coding DNA: TGTGCCAGCAGCCAAGCGAGGGAGCAGTACTTC. The chain employs TRBV4-2 and TRBJ2-7; unclear D gene. The CDR3 covers 11 residues. Germline V gene lookup returns CDR1 LGHNA and CDR2 YNFKEQ. The V end was cut by 1 base, the J end by 7 bases, with 5 bases between.

The chain couples TRBV6-1 to TRBJ1-1; D not certain. The V end lost 0 bases, the J end lost 0 bases, and 8 bases lay between the germline ends. The germline V gene has CDR1 MNHNS and CDR2 SASEGT. This CDR3 region has 15 residues. CDR3 nucleotide sequence: TGTGCCAGCAGTGAAGCCGTTGCTATGAACACTGAAGCTTTCTTT. It yields the protein CASSEAVAMNTEAFF.

This chain links TRBV4-3 with TRBJ1-1, with TRBD1 as a possible D gene (5 bases). The V gene lost 3 bases and the J gene lost 9 bases, with 23 bases spanning the gap. The CDR3 contains 16 residues. CDR1 LGHNA and CDR2 YSLEER come from the germline V gene. Here the CDR3 DNA reads TGCGCCAGCAGCCATATACCATCGCTCGGGGGGACTAAAGCTTTCTTT. It specifies CASSHIPSLGGTKAFF.

This rearrangement joins TRBV15 to TRBJ1-2, with D unresolved. This CDR3 contains 14 residues. Germline V gives CDR1 LNHNV, CDR2 YYDKDF (reference sequence). Trimming shortened V by 5 bases and J by 4 bases, and 14 bases separated the two germline ends. The CDR3 bases are TGTGCCACCAGCCCAGCGGAAGGGCTCTATGGCTACACCTTC. Encoded protein: CATSPAEGLYGYTF. The full variable domain, rest sourced from reference TRBV15 and TRBJ1-2, is DAMVIQNPRYQVTQFGKPVTLSCSQTLNHNVMYWYQQKSSQAPKLLFHYYDKDFNNEADTPDNFQSRRPNTSFCFLDIRSPGLGDTAMYLCATSPAEGLYGYTFGSGTRLTVV.

The chain employs TRBV21-1 and TRBJ1-2; the listed D gene, TRBD1, was not tested against the DNA. TRBV21-1 is recorded as a pseudogene. The CDR3 totals 15 residues. The DNA for the CDR3 is TGTGCCAGATCCTTGGGGACAGAAGCTAACTATGGCTACACCTTC. It encodes CARSLGTEANYGYTF.

Here the CDR3 reads CASSLQGETQYF. The CDR3 DNA reads as TGTGCCAGCAGCTTACAGGGGGAGACCCAGTACTTC. The chain couples TRBV7-3 to TRBJ2-5; perhaps TRBD1 as D (6 bases). V dropped 2 bases and J dropped 5 bases, with 6 bases sitting between them. Per germline, CDR1 SGHTA and CDR2 FQGTGA. CDR3 length: 12 amino acids.

This chain connects TRBV6-6 to TRBJ2-7, with TRBD2 as a possible D gene (5 bases). This CDR3 has 15 amino acids. The V gene lost 5 bases and the J gene lost 0 bases, with 14 bases spanning the gap. Germline V lookup: CDR1 MNHNY, CDR2 SVGAGI (reference sequence). The CDR3 loop is CASSRGRGPSYEQYF. CDR3 DNA: TGTGCCAGCAGTCGCGGACGCGGGCCCTCCTACGAGCAGTACTTC.

The chain is built from TRBV9 and TRBJ1-3, with 7 bases lining up with TRBD1. The CDR3 totals 16 residues. V shed 0 bases and J 0 bases; nucleotides not matched to a gene: 3. Germline V gives CDR1 SGDLS, CDR2 YYNGEE. Written as DNA, the CDR3 is TGTGCCAGCAGCGTAGGAGGGGGCACCTCTGGAAACACCATATATTTT. Residues: CASSVGGGTSGNTIYF. Full variable domain (remainder filled in from reference TRBV9 and TRBJ1-3): DSGVTQTPKHLITATGQRVTLRCSPRSGDLSVYWYQQSLDQGLQFLIQYYNGEERAKGNILERFSAQQFPDLHSELNLSSLELGDSALYFCASSVGGGTSGNTIYFGEGSWLTVV.

The rearrangement joins TRBV18 to TRBJ2-7, with 7 bases lining up with TRBD2. V was clipped by 5 bases and J by 4 bases; unmatched bases: 5. From germline, CDR1 is KGHSH and CDR2 LQKENI. The CDR3 totals 13 residues. This CDR3 reads CASSNGLDYEQYF. CDR3 nucleotides: TGTGCCAGCTCAAATGGACTAGATTACGAGCAGTACTTC.

The chain joins TRBV18 to TRBJ2-7; 7 nucleotides match TRBD2. The CDR3 totals 16 residues. The trim removed 1 base at V and 0 bases at J, leaving 6 bases unmatched. Germline CDR1 reads KGHSH; CDR2 reads LQKENI. The chain's CDR3 is CASSPRSGGSSYEQYF. As DNA, the CDR3 is TGTGCCAGCTCACCACGGTCGGGAGGCAGCTCCTACGAGCAGTACTTC. The full variable domain, rest sourced from reference TRBV18 and TRBJ2-7, is NAGVMQNPRHLVRRRGQEARLRCSPMKGHSHVYWYRQLPEEGLKFMVYLQKENIIDESGMPKERFSAEFPKEGPSILRIQQVVRGDSAAYFCASSPRSGGSSYEQYFGPGTRLTVT.

This clone was detected only once. The V and J genes are TRBV5-4 and TRBJ1-3, with 11 bases identical to TRBD1. This CDR3 is 15 amino acids long. Germline CDR1 is SGHNT and CDR2 is YYREEE (reference sequence). V was pared by 4 bases and J by 4 bases, with 4 bases of the junction left unmatched. In DNA, the CDR3 is TGTGCCAGCAGCCGGGGGACAGGGGGAGGAAACACCATATATTTT. The encoded protein is CASSRGTGGGNTIYF.

Written as DNA, the CDR3 is TGTGCCAGCAGCGTAGGGGGGACAGCATCCTACGAGCAGTACTTC. As protein: CASSVGGTASYEQYF. The chain recombines TRBV9 with TRBJ2-7; TRBD1 matches at 7 bases. With V trimmed by 0 bases and J by 1 base, 4 bases remained unmatched. The CDR3 loop spans 15 amino acids. Germline V CDR1 and CDR2: SGDLS, YYNGEE.

The genes are TRBV14 and TRBJ2-1, with 8 bases identical to TRBD2. V lost 1 base, J lost 12 bases, and 8 bases stayed unmatched. This CDR3 comprises 14 residues. Germline V gene sequence: CDR1 SGHDN, CDR2 FVKESK. The CDR3 sequence is CASSQVFGGAGQFF. CDR3 sequence (DNA): TGTGCCAGCAGCCAAGTATTCGGGGGGGCTGGGCAGTTCTTC.

V usage is TRBV5-8 and J usage is TRBJ1-2; a weak D match, TRBD1 (5 bases). Germline V gives CDR1 SGHTS, CDR2 YDEGEE. The V gene lost 1 base and the J gene lost 4 bases, with 11 bases spanning the gap. This CDR3 comprises 14 residues. The CDR3 DNA sequence: TGTGCCAGCAGCTTGCACAGGACCTCCTATGGCTACACCTTC. This encodes CASSLHRTSYGYTF.